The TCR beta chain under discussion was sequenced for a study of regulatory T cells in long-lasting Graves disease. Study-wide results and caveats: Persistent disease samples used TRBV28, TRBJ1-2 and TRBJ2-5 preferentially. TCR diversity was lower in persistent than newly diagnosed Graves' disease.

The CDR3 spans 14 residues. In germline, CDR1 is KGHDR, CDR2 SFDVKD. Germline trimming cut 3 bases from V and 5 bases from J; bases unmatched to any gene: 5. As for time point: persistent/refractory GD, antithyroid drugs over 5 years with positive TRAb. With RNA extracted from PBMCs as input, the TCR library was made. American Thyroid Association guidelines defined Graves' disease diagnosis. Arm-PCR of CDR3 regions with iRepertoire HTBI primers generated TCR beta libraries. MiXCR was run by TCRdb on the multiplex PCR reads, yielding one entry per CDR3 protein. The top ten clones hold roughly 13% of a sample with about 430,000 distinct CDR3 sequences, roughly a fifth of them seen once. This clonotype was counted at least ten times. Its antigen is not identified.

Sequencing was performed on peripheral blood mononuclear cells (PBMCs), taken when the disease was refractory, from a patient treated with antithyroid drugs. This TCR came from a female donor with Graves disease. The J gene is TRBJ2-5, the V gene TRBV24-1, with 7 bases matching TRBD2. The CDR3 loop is CATSDLQGGETQYF. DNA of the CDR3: TGTGCCACCAGTGATCTTCAGGGAGGGGAGACCCAGTACTTC.